These T cell receptor beta chains were read from a single sample in a study of CD8 T cells in Susac syndrome. Via MiXCR, TCRdb re-called the immunoSEQ multiplex PCR reads, giving one row per CDR3 protein. The sample lists 200,000 or so distinct CDR3 sequences; 90% to 96% were seen once. The sample taken for sequencing was CD4+ T cells from PBMCs. These receptors came from a human donor with multiple sclerosis. CDR3s include the opening cysteine and the closing phenylalanine or tryptophan. A D gene is named only where the DNA matches it firmly. Where a row states a size, it is once, few, many or the class of an expanded clone; other rows omit it.

d_call: NA; v_call: TRBV11-3; j_call: TRBJ2-7; clone_size: NA; cdr3_nt: TGTGCCAGCAGCTTCGCTGCAGACTACGAGCAGTACTTC; cdr3_aa: CASSFAADYEQYF
d_call: NA; v_call: TRBV3-1; j_call: TRBJ2-3; clone_size: NA; cdr3_nt: TGTGCCAGCAGCCAAAGGCAGGGCTACACAGATACGCAGTATTTT; cdr3_aa: CASSQRQGYTDTQYF
d_call: NA; v_call: TRBV19; j_call: TRBJ2-5; clone_size: NA; cdr3_nt: TGTGCCAGTAGCTTGGATCAGGCGGAGACCCAGTACTTC; cdr3_aa: CASSLDQAETQYF
d_call: TRBD1; v_call: TRBV7-3; j_call: TRBJ2-7; clone_size: NA; cdr3_nt: TGTGCCAGCAGCTTAGGGGCCAGGGGGAATCACGAGCAGTACTTC; cdr3_aa: CASSLGARGNHEQYF
d_call: TRBD1; v_call: TRBV3-1; j_call: TRBJ1-2; clone_size: NA; cdr3_nt: TGTGCCAGCAGCCTACAGGGGAGAAACTATGGCTACACCTTC; cdr3_aa: CASSLQGRNYGYTF
d_call: NA; v_call: TRBV6-2/TRBV6-3; j_call: TRBJ1-1; clone_size: NA; cdr3_nt: TGTGCCAGCAGTTATGGGTTCACATCTCGAGGGACTGAAGCTTTCTTT; cdr3_aa: CASSYGFTSRGTEAFF
d_call: NA; v_call: TRBV20-1; j_call: TRBJ1-1; clone_size: NA; cdr3_nt: TGCAGTGCTCCTGACAGATCGAACACTGAAGCTTTCTTT; cdr3_aa: CSAPDRSNTEAFF
d_call: NA; v_call: TRBV3-1; j_call: TRBJ2-5; clone_size: NA; cdr3_nt: TGTGCCAGCAGCCAAGATACGGGAGAGACCCAGTACTTC; cdr3_aa: CASSQDTGETQYF
d_call: NA; v_call: TRBV2; j_call: TRBJ1-6; clone_size: NA; cdr3_nt: TGTGCCAGCAGTCTGAGTGGGGGGTCACCCCTCCACTTT; cdr3_aa: CASSLSGGSPLHF
d_call: NA; v_call: TRBV12-3/TRBV12-4; j_call: TRBJ1-6; clone_size: NA; cdr3_nt: TGTGCCAGCAGTGAGCGGGCAGGGGATAATTCACCCCTCCACTTT; cdr3_aa: CASSERAGDNSPLHF
d_call: NA; v_call: TRBV6-2/TRBV6-3; j_call: TRBJ2-5; clone_size: NA; cdr3_nt: TGTGCCACCGGGGATTTGAAGACCCAGTACTTC; cdr3_aa: CATGDLKTQYF
d_call: TRBD1; v_call: TRBV2; j_call: TRBJ2-7; clone_size: NA; cdr3_nt: TGTGCCAGCATCCCTATAAGACAGGGAGTCTACGAGCAGTACTTC; cdr3_aa: CASIPIRQGVYEQYF
d_call: NA; v_call: TRBV29-1; j_call: TRBJ1-2; clone_size: NA; cdr3_nt: TGCAGCGGGTCCTCGACAGGTTATGGCTACACCTTC; cdr3_aa: CSGSSTGYGYTF
d_call: NA; v_call: TRBV28; j_call: TRBJ1-5; clone_size: NA; cdr3_nt: TGTGCCAGCAGTTTGGGGGAGCTGACAGGCGGTCAGCCCCAGCATTTT; cdr3_aa: CASSLGELTGGQPQHF
d_call: NA; v_call: TRBV18; j_call: TRBJ2-2; clone_size: NA; cdr3_nt: TGTGCCAGCTCATTGGACACCGGGGAGCTGTTTTTT; cdr3_aa: CASSLDTGELFF
d_call: TRBD2; v_call: TRBV3-1; j_call: TRBJ2-3; clone_size: NA; cdr3_nt: TGTGCCAGCAGCCACGGACTAGCGGGGGGGGTAAACACAGATACGCAGTATTTT; cdr3_aa: CASSHGLAGGVNTDTQYF
d_call: NA; v_call: TRBV5-6; j_call: TRBJ2-3; clone_size: NA; cdr3_nt: TGTGCCAGCATCGCGGGGGCCCGCACAGATACGCAGTATTTT; cdr3_aa: CASIAGARTDTQYF
d_call: TRBD1; v_call: TRBV7-3; j_call: TRBJ2-1; clone_size: NA; cdr3_nt: TGTGCCAGCAGCTTAACCCCGAGAGGGACAGGGAAGTGGGAGCAGTTCTTC; cdr3_aa: CASSLTPRGTGKWEQFF
d_call: NA; v_call: TRBV19; j_call: TRBJ1-1; clone_size: NA; cdr3_nt: TGTGCCAGTAGTACCGGGAGGGATGCCACTGAAGCTTTCTTT; cdr3_aa: CASSTGRDATEAFF
d_call: TRBD1; v_call: TRBV5-6; j_call: TRBJ2-7; clone_size: NA; cdr3_nt: TGTGCCAGCAGTACACAGGGGGCGTACGAGCAGTACTTC; cdr3_aa: CASSTQGAYEQYF
d_call: TRBD1; v_call: TRBV30; j_call: TRBJ1-2; clone_size: once; cdr3_nt: TGTGCCTGGGGACAGGACTACTATGGCTACACCTTC; cdr3_aa: CAWGQDYYGYTF
d_call: NA; v_call: TRBV28; j_call: TRBJ2-1; clone_size: once; cdr3_nt: TGTGCCAGCAGTTTCCCAGCGGGTGACAATGAGCAGTTCTTC; cdr3_aa: CASSFPAGDNEQFF
d_call: TRBD1; v_call: TRBV28; j_call: TRBJ2-7; clone_size: NA; cdr3_nt: TGTGCCAGCAGTTTACCCTCCAGGGACAGAGCCTACGAGCAGTACTTC; cdr3_aa: CASSLPSRDRAYEQYF
d_call: TRBD1; v_call: TRBV3-1; j_call: TRBJ2-2; clone_size: NA; cdr3_nt: TGTGCCAGCAGCCAAAACATCGGGACAGCGAACACCGGGGAGCTGTTTTTT; cdr3_aa: CASSQNIGTANTGELFF
d_call: NA; v_call: TRBV28; j_call: TRBJ2-5; clone_size: NA; cdr3_nt: TGTGCCAGCGGCGTCGGTGGCGAGACCCAGTACTTC; cdr3_aa: CASGVGGETQYF
d_call: NA; v_call: TRBV30; j_call: TRBJ2-7; clone_size: NA; cdr3_nt: TGTGCCTGGAGTGGCGGAGGCCGTTTCTACGAGCAGTACTTC; cdr3_aa: CAWSGGGRFYEQYF
d_call: TRBD2; v_call: TRBV29-1; j_call: TRBJ2-7; clone_size: NA; cdr3_nt: TGCAGCGTTCTAGCGGGGGGCCTTTACGAGCAGTACTTC; cdr3_aa: CSVLAGGLYEQYF
d_call: NA; v_call: TRBV3-1; j_call: TRBJ2-3; clone_size: once; cdr3_nt: TGTGCCAGCAGCCACCTAGCCACAGATACGCAGTATTTT; cdr3_aa: CASSHLATDTQYF
d_call: NA; v_call: TRBV30; j_call: TRBJ1-6; clone_size: NA; cdr3_nt: TGTGCCTGGAGTGAGTCAGCGAATTCACCCCTCCACTTT; cdr3_aa: CAWSESANSPLHF
d_call: TRBD2; v_call: TRBV15; j_call: TRBJ2-7; clone_size: once; cdr3_nt: TGTGCCACCAGCACCGCCCATTCGGGGGGCGAGCAGTACTTC; cdr3_aa: CATSTAHSGGEQYF
d_call: NA; v_call: TRBV29-1; j_call: TRBJ1-1; clone_size: NA; cdr3_nt: TGCAGCGTTGAAGATCGAAAAAGGAACACTGAAGCTTTCTTT; cdr3_aa: CSVEDRKRNTEAFF
d_call: NA; v_call: TRBV12-5; j_call: TRBJ1-1; clone_size: NA; cdr3_nt: TGTGCTAGTGGTCGGACGGGGGAGAACACTGAAGCTTTCTTT; cdr3_aa: CASGRTGENTEAFF
d_call: TRBD1; v_call: TRBV12-3/TRBV12-4; j_call: TRBJ2-1; clone_size: once; cdr3_nt: TGTGCCAGCCCATTCCGGGACAGGCTCTACAATGAGCAGTTCTTC; cdr3_aa: CASPFRDRLYNEQFF
d_call: NA; v_call: TRBV29-1; j_call: TRBJ2-1; clone_size: NA; cdr3_nt: TGCAGCGTCAGACAGGTCAGGGAGCAGTTCTTC; cdr3_aa: CSVRQVREQFF
d_call: NA; v_call: TRBV20-1; j_call: TRBJ1-1; clone_size: NA; cdr3_nt: TGCAGTGCTGAAGACGAGAACACTGAAGCTTTCTTT; cdr3_aa: CSAEDENTEAFF
d_call: TRBD1; v_call: TRBV19; j_call: TRBJ2-3; clone_size: NA; cdr3_nt: TGTGCCACCGAGGACAGGGGAACAGATACGCAGTATTTT; cdr3_aa: CATEDRGTDTQYF
d_call: NA; v_call: TRBV2; j_call: TRBJ1-5; clone_size: NA; cdr3_nt: TGTGCCAGCAGTGGAGGAACAGGTCAGCCCCAGCATTTT; cdr3_aa: CASSGGTGQPQHF
d_call: TRBD1; v_call: TRBV25-1; j_call: TRBJ1-1; clone_size: NA; cdr3_nt: TGTGCCAGCAGTGGCACCTGGGACAGTGAAGCTTTCTTT; cdr3_aa: CASSGTWDSEAFF
d_call: NA; v_call: TRBV7-2; j_call: TRBJ2-3; clone_size: NA; cdr3_nt: TGTGCCAGCAGCCCAGATTTCACAGATACGCAGTATTTT; cdr3_aa: CASSPDFTDTQYF
d_call: NA; v_call: TRBV20-1; j_call: TRBJ1-1; clone_size: NA; cdr3_nt: TGCAGTGCTAGAGCGGAAACTGAAGCTTTCTTT; cdr3_aa: CSARAETEAFF
d_call: NA; v_call: TRBV7-2; j_call: TRBJ1-4; clone_size: NA; cdr3_nt: TGTGCCAGCAGCTTAGCGGCAACGACTAATGAAAAACTGTTTTTT; cdr3_aa: CASSLAATTNEKLFF
d_call: TRBD1; v_call: TRBV7-2; j_call: TRBJ2-1; clone_size: NA; cdr3_nt: TGTGCCAGCAGCTTTCAGACAGGGGACCATGAGCAGTTCTTC; cdr3_aa: CASSFQTGDHEQFF
d_call: NA; v_call: TRBV28; j_call: TRBJ1-2; clone_size: NA; cdr3_nt: TGTGCCAGCAGTCCCTCCGCCGTTGGCGTGGGCTACACCTTC; cdr3_aa: CASSPSAVGVGYTF
d_call: TRBD1; v_call: TRBV7-9; j_call: TRBJ2-3; clone_size: NA; cdr3_nt: TGTGCCAGCAGCCCCCACGGACAGGCAGATACGCAGTATTTT; cdr3_aa: CASSPHGQADTQYF
d_call: TRBD1; v_call: TRBV7-2; j_call: TRBJ1-1; clone_size: NA; cdr3_nt: TGTGCCAGCAGGGGACAGGTCATGAGCACTGAAGCTTTCTTT; cdr3_aa: CASRGQVMSTEAFF
d_call: TRBD2; v_call: TRBV7-9; j_call: TRBJ2-3; clone_size: NA; cdr3_nt: TGTGCCAGCAGCTTAGGAGCGGGGGGGCCAGATACGCAGTATTTT; cdr3_aa: CASSLGAGGPDTQYF
d_call: TRBD2; v_call: TRBV6-2/TRBV6-3; j_call: TRBJ2-3; clone_size: NA; cdr3_nt: TGTGCCAGCACCGACAGTAGCGGGGGGGCCGGGGATACGCAGTATTTT; cdr3_aa: CASTDSSGGAGDTQYF
d_call: NA; v_call: TRBV14; j_call: TRBJ2-7; clone_size: NA; cdr3_nt: TGTGCCAGCAGCCAAGATTGGGCGGGGCAGTACTTC; cdr3_aa: CASSQDWAGQYF
d_call: NA; v_call: TRBV5-6; j_call: TRBJ1-6; clone_size: NA; cdr3_nt: TGTGCCAGCAGCTTGGGGCCGAGGGCCTATAATTCACCCCTCCACTTT; cdr3_aa: CASSLGPRAYNSPLHF
d_call: NA; v_call: TRBV6-5; j_call: TRBJ2-2; clone_size: NA; cdr3_nt: TGTGCCAGCAGTTATACAGTGGGCGGGGAGCTGTTTTTT; cdr3_aa: CASSYTVGGELFF
d_call: NA; v_call: TRBV5-6; j_call: TRBJ1-5; clone_size: NA; cdr3_nt: TGTGCCAGCAGCTTGGCCGGGGGGAGTCAGCCCCAGCATTTT; cdr3_aa: CASSLAGGSQPQHF
d_call: NA; v_call: TRBV30; j_call: TRBJ2-3; clone_size: NA; cdr3_nt: TGTGCCTGGAGTCCCGGGCCCGCGGCAGATACGCAGTATTTT; cdr3_aa: CAWSPGPAADTQYF
d_call: NA; v_call: TRBV4-1; j_call: TRBJ1-1; clone_size: once; cdr3_nt: TGCGCCAGCAGCCCCAGGTGGGCTACTGACACTGAAGCTTTCTTT; cdr3_aa: CASSPRWATDTEAFF
d_call: NA; v_call: TRBV28; j_call: TRBJ2-2; clone_size: NA; cdr3_nt: TGTGCCAGCAGTTCCCCAGGGGAAGGCACCGGGGAGCTGTTTTTT; cdr3_aa: CASSSPGEGTGELFF
d_call: NA; v_call: TRBV29-1; j_call: TRBJ2-3; clone_size: NA; cdr3_nt: TGCAGCGTTAGCATCACAGATACGCAGTATTTT; cdr3_aa: CSVSITDTQYF